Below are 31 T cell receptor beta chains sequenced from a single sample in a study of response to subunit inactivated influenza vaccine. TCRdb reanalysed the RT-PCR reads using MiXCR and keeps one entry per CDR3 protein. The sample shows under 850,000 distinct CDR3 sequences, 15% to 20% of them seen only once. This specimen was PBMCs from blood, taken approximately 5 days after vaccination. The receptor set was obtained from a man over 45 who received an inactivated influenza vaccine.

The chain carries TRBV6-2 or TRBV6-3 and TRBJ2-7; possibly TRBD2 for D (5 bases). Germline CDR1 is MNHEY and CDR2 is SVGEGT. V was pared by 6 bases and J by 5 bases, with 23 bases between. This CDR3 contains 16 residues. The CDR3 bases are TGTGCCAGCAGGAACGACTATCTTGGGGTCAGAAACGAGCAGTACTTC. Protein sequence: CASRNDYLGVRNEQYF.

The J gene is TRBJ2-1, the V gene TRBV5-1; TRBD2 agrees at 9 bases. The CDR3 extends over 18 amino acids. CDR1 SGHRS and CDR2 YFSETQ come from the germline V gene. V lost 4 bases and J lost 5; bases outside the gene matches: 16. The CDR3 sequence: CASSPGPLTSGGDNEQFF. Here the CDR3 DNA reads TGCGCCAGCAGCCCGGGTCCCCTGACTAGCGGAGGTGACAATGAGCAGTTCTTC.

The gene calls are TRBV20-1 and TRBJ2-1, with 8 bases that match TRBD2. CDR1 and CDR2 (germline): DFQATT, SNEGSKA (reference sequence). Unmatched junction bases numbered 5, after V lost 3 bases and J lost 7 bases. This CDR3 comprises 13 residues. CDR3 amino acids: CSARAGGRNEQFF. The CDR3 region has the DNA TGCAGTGCTAGGGCGGGGGGTAGGAATGAGCAGTTCTTC.

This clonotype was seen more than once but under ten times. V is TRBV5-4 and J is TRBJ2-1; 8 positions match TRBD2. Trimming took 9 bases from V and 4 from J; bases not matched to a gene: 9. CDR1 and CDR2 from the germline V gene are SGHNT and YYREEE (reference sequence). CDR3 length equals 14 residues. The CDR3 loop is CAIGPGLGYNEQFF. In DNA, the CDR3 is TGTGCCATAGGACCGGGACTAGGATACAATGAGCAGTTCTTC.

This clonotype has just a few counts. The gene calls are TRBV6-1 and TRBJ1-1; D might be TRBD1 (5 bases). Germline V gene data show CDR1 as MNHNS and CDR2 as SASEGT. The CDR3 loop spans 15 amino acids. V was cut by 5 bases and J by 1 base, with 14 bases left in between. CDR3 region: CASSLNGGSNTEAFF. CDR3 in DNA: TGTGCCAGCAGTCTAAATGGGGGTTCGAACACTGAAGCTTTCTTT.

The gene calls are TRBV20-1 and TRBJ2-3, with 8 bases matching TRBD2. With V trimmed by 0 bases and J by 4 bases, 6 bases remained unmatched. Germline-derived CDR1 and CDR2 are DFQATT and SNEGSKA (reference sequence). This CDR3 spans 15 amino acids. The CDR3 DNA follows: TGCAGTGCTAGAGATTTAGCGGGGCTACCAGATACGCAGTATTTT. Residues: CSARDLAGLPDTQYF.

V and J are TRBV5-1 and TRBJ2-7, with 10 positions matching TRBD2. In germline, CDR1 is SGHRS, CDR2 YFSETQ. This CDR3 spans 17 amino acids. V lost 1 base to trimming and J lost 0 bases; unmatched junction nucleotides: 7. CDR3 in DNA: TGCGCCAGCAGCTTGTGGGCTAGCGGGGGTTCCTCCTACGAGCAGTACTTC. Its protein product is CASSLWASGGSSYEQYF.

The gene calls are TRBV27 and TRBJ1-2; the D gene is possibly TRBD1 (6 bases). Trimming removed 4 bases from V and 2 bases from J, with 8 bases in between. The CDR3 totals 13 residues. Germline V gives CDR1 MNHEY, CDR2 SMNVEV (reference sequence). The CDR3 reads CASSWGRNYGYTF. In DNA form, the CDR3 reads TGTGCCAGCAGTTGGGGGCGGAACTATGGCTACACCTTC.

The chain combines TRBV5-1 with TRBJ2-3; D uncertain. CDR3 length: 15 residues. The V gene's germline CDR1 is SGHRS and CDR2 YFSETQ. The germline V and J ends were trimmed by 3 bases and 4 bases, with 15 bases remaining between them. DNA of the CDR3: TGCGCCAGCAGCTCCAGAAGGGCCCTGCCAGATACGCAGTATTTT. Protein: CASSSRRALPDTQYF.

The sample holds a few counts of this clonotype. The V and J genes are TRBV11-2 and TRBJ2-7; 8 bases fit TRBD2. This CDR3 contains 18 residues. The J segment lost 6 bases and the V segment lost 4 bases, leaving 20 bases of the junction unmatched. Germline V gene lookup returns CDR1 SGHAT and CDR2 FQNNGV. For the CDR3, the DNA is TGTGCCAGCAGCTACGATACCTTCCCCGGGACTAGGACCTCCGAGCAGTACTTC. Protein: CASSYDTFPGTRTSEQYF.

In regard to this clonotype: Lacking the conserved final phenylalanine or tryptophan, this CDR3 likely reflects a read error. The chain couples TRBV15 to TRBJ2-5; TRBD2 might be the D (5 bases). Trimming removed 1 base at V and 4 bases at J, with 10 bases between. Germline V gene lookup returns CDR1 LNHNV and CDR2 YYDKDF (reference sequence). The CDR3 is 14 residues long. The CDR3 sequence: CATSRGEEAETQYL. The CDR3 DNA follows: TGTGCCACCAGCAGAGGTGAGGAGGCAGAGACCCAGTACCTC.

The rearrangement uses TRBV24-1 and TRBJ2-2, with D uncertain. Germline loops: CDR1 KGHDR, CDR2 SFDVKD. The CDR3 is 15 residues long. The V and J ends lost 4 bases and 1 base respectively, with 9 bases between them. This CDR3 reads CATSDPSGNTGELFF. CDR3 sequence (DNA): TGTGCCACCAGTGACCCGTCAGGGAACACCGGGGAGCTGTTTTTT.

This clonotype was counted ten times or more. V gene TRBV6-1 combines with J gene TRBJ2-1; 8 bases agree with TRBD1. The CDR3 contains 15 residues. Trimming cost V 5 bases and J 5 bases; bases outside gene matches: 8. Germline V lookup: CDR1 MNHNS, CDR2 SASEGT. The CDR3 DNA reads TGTGCCAGCAGTCGTCGACAGGGGCAACACAATGAGCAGTTCTTC. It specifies CASSRRQGQHNEQFF.

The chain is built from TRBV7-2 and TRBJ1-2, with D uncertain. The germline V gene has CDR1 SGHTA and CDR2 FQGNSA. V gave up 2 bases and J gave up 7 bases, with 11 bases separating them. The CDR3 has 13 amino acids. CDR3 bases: TGTGCCAGCAGCTTAAGCCCGGGGAGTGGCTACACCTTC. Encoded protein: CASSLSPGSGYTF.

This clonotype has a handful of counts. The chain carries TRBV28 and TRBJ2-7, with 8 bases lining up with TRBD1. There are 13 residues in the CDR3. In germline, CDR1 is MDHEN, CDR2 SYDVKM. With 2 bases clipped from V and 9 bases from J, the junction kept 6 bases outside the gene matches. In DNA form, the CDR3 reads TGTGCCAGCAGTTTAACTTTCGGGACAGGGCAGTACTTC. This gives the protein CASSLTFGTGQYF.

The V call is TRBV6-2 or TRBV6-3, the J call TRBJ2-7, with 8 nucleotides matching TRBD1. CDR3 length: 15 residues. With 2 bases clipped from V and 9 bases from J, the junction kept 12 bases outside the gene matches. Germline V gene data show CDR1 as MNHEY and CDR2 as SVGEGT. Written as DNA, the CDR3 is TGTGCCAGCAGTTACACAGGGGGGCGCCGGGCTGGGCAGTACTTC. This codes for CASSYTGGRRAGQYF.

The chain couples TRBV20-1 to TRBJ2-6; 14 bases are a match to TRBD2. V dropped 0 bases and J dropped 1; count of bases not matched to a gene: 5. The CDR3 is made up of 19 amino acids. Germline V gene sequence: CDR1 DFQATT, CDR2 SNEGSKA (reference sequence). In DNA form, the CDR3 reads TGCAGTGCTAGAGATCCCGGACTAGCGGGAGGATCTGGGGCCAACGTCCTGACTTTC. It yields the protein CSARDPGLAGGSGANVLTF.

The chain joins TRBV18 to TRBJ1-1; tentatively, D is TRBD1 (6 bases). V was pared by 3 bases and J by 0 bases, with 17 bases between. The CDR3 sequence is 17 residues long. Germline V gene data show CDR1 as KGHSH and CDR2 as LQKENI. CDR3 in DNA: TGTGCCAGCTCACCTTCTGGACAGTTCCTCATGAACACTGAAGCTTTCTTT. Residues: CASSPSGQFLMNTEAFF.

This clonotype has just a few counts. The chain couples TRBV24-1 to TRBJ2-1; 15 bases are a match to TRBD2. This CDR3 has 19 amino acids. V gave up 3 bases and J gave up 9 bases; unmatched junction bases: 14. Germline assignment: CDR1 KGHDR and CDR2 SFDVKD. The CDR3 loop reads CATSDPKGLAGGPVGEQFF. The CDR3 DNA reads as TGTGCCACCAGTGATCCGAAGGGACTAGCGGGAGGACCCGTCGGTGAGCAGTTCTTC.

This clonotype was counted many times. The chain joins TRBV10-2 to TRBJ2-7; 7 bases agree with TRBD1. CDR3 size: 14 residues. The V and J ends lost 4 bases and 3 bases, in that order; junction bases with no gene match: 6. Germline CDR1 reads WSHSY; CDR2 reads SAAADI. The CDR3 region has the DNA TGCGCCAGCAGTGGACAGGGAATATTCTACGAGCAGTACTTC. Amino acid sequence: CASSGQGIFYEQYF.

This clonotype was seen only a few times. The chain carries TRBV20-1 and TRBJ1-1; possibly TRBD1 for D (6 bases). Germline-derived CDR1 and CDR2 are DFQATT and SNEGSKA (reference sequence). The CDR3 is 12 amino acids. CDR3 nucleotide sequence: TGCAGAGGAGGCAGGGGGAACACTGAAGCTTTCTTT. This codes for CRGGRGNTEAFF.

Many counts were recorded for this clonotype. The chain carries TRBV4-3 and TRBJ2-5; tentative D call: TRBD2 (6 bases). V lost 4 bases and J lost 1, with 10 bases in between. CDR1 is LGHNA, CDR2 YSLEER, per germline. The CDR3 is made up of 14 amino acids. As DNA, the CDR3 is TGCGCCAGCAGCCCGACTAGAAGCCAAGAGACCCAGTACTTC. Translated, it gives CASSPTRSQETQYF.

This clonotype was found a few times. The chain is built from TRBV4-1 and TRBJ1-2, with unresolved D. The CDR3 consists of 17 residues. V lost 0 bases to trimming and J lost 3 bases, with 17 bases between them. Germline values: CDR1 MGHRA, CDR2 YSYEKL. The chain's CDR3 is CASSQDSSGTRHYGYTF. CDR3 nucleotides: TGCGCCAGCAGCCAAGATAGTTCGGGTACCAGGCACTATGGCTACACCTTC.

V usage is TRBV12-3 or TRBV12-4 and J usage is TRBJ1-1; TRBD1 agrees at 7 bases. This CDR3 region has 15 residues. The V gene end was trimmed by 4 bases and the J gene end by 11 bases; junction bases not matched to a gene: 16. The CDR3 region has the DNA TGTGCCAGCAGTTGGGCCCTGAACAGGGGCCCCTTGGCTTTCTTT. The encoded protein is CASSWALNRGPLAFF.

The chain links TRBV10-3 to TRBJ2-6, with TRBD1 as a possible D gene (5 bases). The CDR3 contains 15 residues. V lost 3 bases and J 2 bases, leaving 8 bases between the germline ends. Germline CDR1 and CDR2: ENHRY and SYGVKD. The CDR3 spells CAISDRVAGANVLTF. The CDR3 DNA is TGTGCCATCAGTGACAGGGTAGCTGGGGCCAACGTCCTGACTTTC.

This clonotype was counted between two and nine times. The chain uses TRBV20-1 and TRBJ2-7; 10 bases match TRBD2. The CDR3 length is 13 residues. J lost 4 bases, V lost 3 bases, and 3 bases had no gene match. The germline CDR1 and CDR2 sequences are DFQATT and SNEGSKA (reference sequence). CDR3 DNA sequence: TGCAGTGCTAGGAGACTAGCGGGTTACGAGCAGTACTTC. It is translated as CSARRLAGYEQYF.

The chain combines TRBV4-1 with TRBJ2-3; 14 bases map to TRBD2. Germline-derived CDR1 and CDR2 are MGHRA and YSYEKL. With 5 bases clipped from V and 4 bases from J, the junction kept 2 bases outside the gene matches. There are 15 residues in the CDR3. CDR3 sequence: CASSGLAGGSDTQYF. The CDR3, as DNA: TGCGCCAGCAGCGGACTAGCGGGGGGCTCAGATACGCAGTATTTT.

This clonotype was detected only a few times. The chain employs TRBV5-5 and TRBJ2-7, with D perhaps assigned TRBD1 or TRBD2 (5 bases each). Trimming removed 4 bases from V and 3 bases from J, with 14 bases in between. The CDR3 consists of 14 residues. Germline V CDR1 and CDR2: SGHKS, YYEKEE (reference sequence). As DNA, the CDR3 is TGTGCCAGCAGCGGGACCTTCTTCAACTACGAGCAGTACTTC. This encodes CASSGTFFNYEQYF.

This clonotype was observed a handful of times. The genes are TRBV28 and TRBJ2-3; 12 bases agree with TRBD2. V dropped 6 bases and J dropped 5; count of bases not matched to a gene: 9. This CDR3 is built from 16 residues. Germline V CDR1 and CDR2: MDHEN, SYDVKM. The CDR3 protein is CASRSSSGGALDTQYF. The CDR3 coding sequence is TGTGCCAGCAGATCTTCTAGCGGGGGGGCCTTAGATACGCAGTATTTT.

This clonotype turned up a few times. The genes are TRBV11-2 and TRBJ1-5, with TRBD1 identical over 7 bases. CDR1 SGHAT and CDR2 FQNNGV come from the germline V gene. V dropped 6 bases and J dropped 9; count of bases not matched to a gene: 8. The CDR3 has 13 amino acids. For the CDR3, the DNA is TGTGCCAGCAGTCCGCGGACAGGCTTGCCCCAGCATTTT. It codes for CASSPRTGLPQHF. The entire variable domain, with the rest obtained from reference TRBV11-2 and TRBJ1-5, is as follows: EAGVAQSPRYKIIEKRQSVAFWCNPISGHATLYWYQQILGQGPKLLIQFQNNGVVDDSQLPKDRFSAERLKGVDSTLKIQPAKLEDSAVYLCASSPRTGLPQHFGDGTRLSIL.

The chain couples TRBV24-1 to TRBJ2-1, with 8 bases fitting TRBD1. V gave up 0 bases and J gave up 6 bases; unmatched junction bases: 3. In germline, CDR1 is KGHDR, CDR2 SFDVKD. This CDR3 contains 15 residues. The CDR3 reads CATSDLPTGVNEQFF. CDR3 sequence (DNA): TGTGCCACCAGTGATTTGCCGACAGGGGTCAATGAGCAGTTCTTC.